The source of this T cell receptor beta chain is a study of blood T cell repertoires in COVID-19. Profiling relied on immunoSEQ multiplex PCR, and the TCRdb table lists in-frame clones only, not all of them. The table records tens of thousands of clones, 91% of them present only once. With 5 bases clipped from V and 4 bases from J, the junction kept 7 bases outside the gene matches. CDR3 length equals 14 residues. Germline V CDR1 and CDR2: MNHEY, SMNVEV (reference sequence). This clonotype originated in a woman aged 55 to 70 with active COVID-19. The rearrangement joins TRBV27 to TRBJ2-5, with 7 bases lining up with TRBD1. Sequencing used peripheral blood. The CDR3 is CASSPTAGGETQYF. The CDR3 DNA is TGTGCCAGCAGTCCAACGGCAGGGGGAGAGACCCAGTACTTC.